This is a list of T cell receptor beta chains from one sample in a study of response to subunit inactivated influenza vaccine. Each CDR3 protein is one row after TCRdb ran MiXCR on the RT-PCR reads. The table has hundreds of thousands of distinct CDR3 sequences, around 11% seen once. The sample was also reused in another study, on T cells expressing NK-cell markers.

Sequences were derived from PBMCs from blood, sampled on the day of vaccination. The receptor set was obtained from a man in his fifties who received an inactivated influenza vaccine. CDR3s leave out the opening cysteine and the closing phenylalanine or tryptophan.

TRBV9	TRBJ1-1	ASSAGPARNTEAF
TRBV5-1	TRBJ2-5	ASSRSREETQY
TRBV6-1	TRBJ2-2	ASSPSGPGELF
TRBV5-1	TRBJ2-7	ASSSGVPTSYEQY
TRBV11-2	TRBJ2-5	ASSFGSLGPQETQY
TRBV20-1	TRBJ2-3	SANGLAGGESTDTQY
TRBV28	TRBJ2-4	ASSPRPGALAKNIQY
TRBV19	TRBJ1-5	ASSPNREGSNQPQH
TRBV27	TRBJ2-3	ASSALAGGPTDTQY
TRBV27	TRBJ1-2	ASSLWGTLHYSYT
TRBV5-1	TRBJ2-3	ASGKGPISTDTQY
TRBV27	TRBJ1-2	ASRPGSSLGGYT
TRBV12-3/TRBV12-4	TRBJ2-2	ASSFAGSTGELF
TRBV7-7	TRBJ2-5	ASSESIRGGGETQY
TRBV20-1	TRBJ1-5	SARSGDGPNQPQH
TRBV6-2/TRBV6-3	TRBJ2-7	ASSYGTGGYERY
TRBV3-1	TRBJ2-1	ASSQYGGVEQF
TRBV28	TRBJ2-7	ASSFTNRGYEQY
TRBV27	TRBJ2-1	ASSLLGGGYNEQF
TRBV5-6	TRBJ1-5	ASRRSGGRNQPQH
TRBV3-1	TRBJ2-5	ASSLPENRETQY
TRBV7-2	TRBJ2-4	ASSLIQGQNIQY
TRBV7-8	TRBJ2-2	ASSLVGRPSTGELF
TRBV21-1	TRBJ2-7	ASSKFYEQY
TRBV5-5	TRBJ2-7	ASSLWGLDDEQY
TRBV29-1	TRBJ1-2	SVQGTENYGYT
TRBV11-2	TRBJ2-1	ASSSRTSGGLNEQF
TRBV7-9	TRBJ2-3	ASSPWGQQHTDTQY
TRBV18	TRBJ2-2	ASSPPGLPLAGELF
TRBV5-1	TRBJ2-7	ASSLARTSGTYEQY
TRBV7-2	TRBJ2-5	ASSYQAGETQY
TRBV7-9	TRBJ2-7	ASSGGTTSEQY
TRBV4-2	TRBJ1-2	ASSLTGASNYGYT